These 28 T cell receptor beta chains were all obtained from the same sample, sequenced in a study of blood T cells in healthy people across ages. Through a sample-barcoded 5' primer and a J-beta primer mix, a second PCR was run for 7 to 11 cycles. TCRdb itself ran the 5' RACE reads through MiXCR, one entry per CDR3 protein. The sample records fewer than 1,200,000 distinct CDR3 sequences, roughly 24% being singletons. Separately, the same data were catalogued under a study of T cells of mothers and their children.

Sequences were obtained from blood. Receptor source: a girl aged 2 to 9 in good health.

The chain uses TRBV10-2 and TRBJ1-2; 11 bases are a match to TRBD1. V trimming: 4 bases; J trimming: 4 bases; junction bases outside the gene matches: 8. CDR1 and CDR2 from the germline V gene are WSHSY and SAAADI. This CDR3 contains 16 residues. CDR3 in amino acids: CASSVRTGGVPYGYTF. In DNA, the CDR3 is TGCGCCAGCAGTGTAAGGACAGGGGGCGTTCCCTATGGCTACACCTTC.

This clonotype was seen a handful of times. The chain recombines TRBV2 with TRBJ2-3; maybe TRBD2 (6 bases). The CDR3 covers 15 residues. Germline V gene lookup returns CDR1 SNHLY and CDR2 FYNNEI. Trimming pared 6 bases from V and 4 bases from J, leaving 17 bases between. CDR3 bases: TGTGCCAGCAGGCACGGGACTTCTCCGTCAGATACGCAGTATTTT. It yields the protein CASRHGTSPSDTQYF. The full variable domain, its missing parts supplied by reference TRBV2 and TRBJ2-3, is EPEVTQTPSHQVTQMGQEVILRCVPISNHLYFYWYRQILGQKVEFLVSFYNNEISEKSEIFDDQFSVERPDGSNFTLKIRSTKLEDSAMYFCASRHGTSPSDTQYFGPGTRLTVL.

This clonotype was counted between two and nine times. The rearrangement links TRBV11-2 to TRBJ2-6; D uncertain. CDR3 length equals 17 residues. V lost 0 bases to trimming and J lost 0 bases, with 9 bases between them. Germline V CDR1 and CDR2: SGHAT, FQNNGV. CDR3 bases: TGTGCCAGCAGCTTAGAAGCGTGGATCTCTGGGGCCAACGTCCTGACTTTC. Encoded protein: CASSLEAWISGANVLTF.

This clonotype appeared a few times. This chain uses TRBV13 with TRBJ2-1; D is unclear. CDR3 length equals 14 residues. The germline CDR1 and CDR2 sequences are PRHDT and FYEKMQ (reference sequence). Trimming pared 5 bases from V and 5 bases from J, leaving 13 bases between. This CDR3 is CASSQDLLDNEQFF. In nucleotides, the CDR3 is TGTGCCAGCAGCCAGGACCTTCTAGACAATGAGCAGTTCTTC.

J is TRBJ2-7 and V is TRBV7-2; tentatively, D is TRBD2 (6 bases). Germline-derived CDR1 and CDR2 are SGHTA and FQGNSA. V lost 3 bases and J lost 0, with 9 bases in between. This CDR3 region has 14 residues. CDR3 loop: CASSFGGASYEQYF. In nucleotides, the CDR3 is TGTGCCAGCAGCTTTGGCGGGGCCTCCTACGAGCAGTACTTC.

V gene TRBV7-2 combines with J gene TRBJ1-2; D ambiguous. CDR3 length: 15 residues. Trimming cost V 1 base and J 4 bases, with 13 bases left between them. CDR1 and CDR2 (germline): SGHTA, FQGNSA. The CDR3 coding sequence is TGTGCCAGCAGCTTAGACCCGGGTTGGAGCTATGGCTACACCTTC. Translation: CASSLDPGWSYGYTF. Full variable domain (outside the CDR3, taken from reference TRBV7-2 and TRBJ1-2): GAGVSQSPSNKVTEKGKDVELRCDPISGHTALYWYRQSLGQGLEFLIYFQGNSAPDKSGLPSDRFSAERTGGSVSTLTIQRTQQEDSAVYLCASSLDPGWSYGYTFGSGTRLTVV.

The genes are TRBV19 and TRBJ2-2; a weak D match, TRBD2 (5 bases). The CDR3 has 13 amino acids. V was pared by 7 bases and J by 4 bases, with 10 bases between. Germline V CDR1 and CDR2: LNHDA, SQIVND (reference sequence). The CDR3 loop is CASIGGITGELFF. In DNA form, the CDR3 reads TGTGCCAGTATTGGAGGAATCACCGGGGAGCTGTTTTTT.

The V call is TRBV6-5, the J call TRBJ1-1; 11 bases are shared with TRBD1. Trimming cost V 0 bases and J 5 bases; bases outside gene matches: 2. This CDR3 has 15 residues. CDR1 is MNHEY and CDR2 is SVGAGI in the germline V gene. The CDR3 nucleotides are TGTGCCAGCAGTTACTCCGGACAGGGGGCGACTGAAGCTTTCTTT. This codes for CASSYSGQGATEAFF.

The rearrangement links TRBV19 to TRBJ2-7; tentative D call: TRBD2 (6 bases). This CDR3 contains 17 residues. V was clipped by 3 bases and J by 3 bases, with 21 bases between them. Germline V lookup: CDR1 LNHDA, CDR2 SQIVND (reference sequence). In nucleotides, the CDR3 is TGTGCCAGTAGTATCTCTCACGGGGGTAGTGGGTTCTACGAGCAGTACTTC. Translating it yields CASSISHGGSGFYEQYF.

DNA of the CDR3: TGCGCCAGCAGCCAAGACAGGGCTTCTAACTATGGCTACACCTTC. It codes for CASSQDRASNYGYTF. The chain uses TRBV4-3 and TRBJ1-2, with TRBD1 as a possible D gene (5 bases). The V end was cut by 0 bases, the J end by 0 bases, with 8 bases between. This CDR3 spans 15 amino acids. Germline V gives CDR1 LGHNA, CDR2 YSLEER.

The J gene is TRBJ1-1, the V gene TRBV29-1, with D perhaps TRBD1 (6 bases). This CDR3 region has 11 residues. The V gene lost 6 bases and the J gene lost 7 bases, with 12 bases spanning the gap. Germline CDR1 SQVTM, CDR2 ANQGSEA. This CDR3 reads CSVLADSEAFF. The DNA of the CDR3 is TGCAGCGTCCTGGCGGACAGTGAAGCTTTCTTT. Full variable domain (outside the CDR3, taken from reference TRBV29-1 and TRBJ1-1): SAVISQKPSRDICQRGTSLTIQCQVDSQVTMMFWYRQQPGQSLTLIATANQGSEATYESGFVIDKFPISRPNLTFSTLTVSNMSPEDSSIYLCSVLADSEAFFGQGTRLTVV.

The chain recombines TRBV3-1 with TRBJ2-1; D gene uncertain. Looked up from germline, CDR1 is LGHDT and CDR2 is YNNKEL (reference sequence). Trimming stripped 4 bases from V and 6 bases from J, with 7 bases between. There are 12 residues in the CDR3. The CDR3 DNA reads TGTGCCAGCAGCCCCCACGGCAATGAGCAGTTCTTC. This codes for CASSPHGNEQFF.

This clonotype occurred a few times. The rearrangement joins TRBV2 to TRBJ2-1; 10 bases align to TRBD2. The CDR3 has 15 residues. V shed 6 bases and J 7 bases; nucleotides not matched to a gene: 9. Germline V gene data show CDR1 as SNHLY and CDR2 as FYNNEI. The CDR3, as DNA: TGTGCCAGCAGGCCCCTAGCGGGAGACGATAATGAGCAGTTCTTC. It is translated as CASRPLAGDDNEQFF.

This clonotype has a handful of counts. The J gene is TRBJ2-7, the V gene TRBV7-9; 8 nucleotides match TRBD1. J lost 4 bases, V lost 5 bases, and 10 bases had no gene match. This CDR3 spans 15 amino acids. Germline CDR1 SEHNR, CDR2 FQNEAQ (reference sequence). This CDR3 reads CASSPKVGQGYEQYF. In DNA, the CDR3 is TGTGCCAGCAGCCCTAAGGTCGGACAGGGATACGAGCAGTACTTC.

This clonotype has a handful of counts. V is TRBV7-9 and J is TRBJ1-4; D may be TRBD1 (5 bases). V lost 3 bases and J 2 bases, leaving 13 bases between the germline ends. CDR1 and CDR2 from the germline V gene are SEHNR and FQNEAQ (reference sequence). CDR3 length equals 16 residues. CDR3 amino acids: CASSFPGPMTNEKLFF. For the CDR3, the DNA is TGTGCCAGCAGCTTCCCAGGGCCTATGACTAATGAAAAACTGTTTTTT. Full variable domain (remainder filled in from reference TRBV7-9 and TRBJ1-4): DTGVSQNPRHKITKRGQNVTFRCDPISEHNRLYWYRQTLGQGPEFLTYFQNEAQLEKSRLLSDRFSAERPKGSFSTLEIQRTEQGDSAMYLCASSFPGPMTNEKLFFGSGTQLSVL.

This clonotype was counted only a few times. The chain joins TRBV11-2 to TRBJ1-1, with a weak D call TRBD1 (6 bases). V was cut by 8 bases and J by 6 bases, with 13 bases left in between. The CDR3 has 12 amino acids. Germline V gene sequence: CDR1 SGHAT, CDR2 FQNNGV. The CDR3 is CASATGTSEAFF. In DNA form, the CDR3 reads TGTGCCAGCGCCACAGGGACTTCTGAAGCTTTCTTT.

CDR3 coding DNA: TGTGCCAGCAGCCCCCCGGACAGAGGGGGCTACACCTTC. Encoded protein: CASSPPDRGGYTF. The chain joins TRBV13 to TRBJ1-2, with D perhaps TRBD1 (6 bases). V was shortened by 5 bases and J by 8 bases, with 15 bases between the two germline ends. CDR3 length: 13 amino acids. CDR1 and CDR2 (germline): PRHDT, FYEKMQ (reference sequence).

This chain uses TRBV7-2 with TRBJ1-2; D is possibly TRBD1 (6 bases). The CDR3 is 18 amino acids. V was shortened by 5 bases and J by 9 bases, with 31 bases between the two germline ends. In germline, CDR1 is SGHTA, CDR2 FQGNSA. DNA of the CDR3: TGTGCCAGCAGCCAGGGGCTGTTCGTGAATTCAGGGCCTCTCCGCTACACCTTC. Its translation: CASSQGLFVNSGPLRYTF.

This clonotype was counted a few times. The CDR3 sequence is CASSALSGATNEKLFF. The CDR3 DNA is TGTGCCAGCAGCGCACTCTCAGGAGCAACTAATGAAAAACTGTTTTTT. The rearrangement uses TRBV7-2 and TRBJ1-4; D uncertain. The CDR3 is made up of 16 amino acids. Germline loops: CDR1 SGHTA, CDR2 FQGNSA. Trimming took 5 bases from V and 0 from J, leaving 13 bases between them. Using reference TRBV7-2 and TRBJ1-4 for the parts outside the CDR3, the full variable domain is GAGVSQSPSNKVTEKGKDVELRCDPISGHTALYWYRQSLGQGLEFLIYFQGNSAPDKSGLPSDRFSAERTGGSVSTLTIQRTQQEDSAVYLCASSALSGATNEKLFFGSGTQLSVL.

V and J are TRBV29-1 and TRBJ2-5; D is undetermined. The J call is in doubt because the DNA end fits TRBJ2-1 better. Germline values: CDR1 SQVTM, CDR2 ANQGSEA. This CDR3 is 13 amino acids long. The CDR3, as DNA: TGCAGCGTAGGCCGGCGCCTAAACAATGAGCAGTTCTTC. As protein: CSVGRRLNNEQFF.

This sequence joins TRBV7-9 and TRBJ2-3; perhaps TRBD2 as D (5 bases). Germline CDR1 reads SEHNR; CDR2 reads FQNEAQ (reference sequence). Between the trimmed V and J ends, which lost 6 bases and 4 bases, there was a span of 20 bases. This CDR3 has 16 amino acids. CDR3 coding DNA: TGTGCCAGCAGTTCATGGACGGGGAAATCTCCAGATACGCAGTATTTT. Translating gives CASSSWTGKSPDTQYF.

This clonotype was counted a few times. Since the CDR3 does not end with the conserved phenylalanine or tryptophan, this likely comes from a read error. This chain links TRBV15 with TRBJ1-1, with D possibly matching TRBD1 (5 bases). The CDR3 runs 17 residues. Germline V CDR1 and CDR2: LNHNV, YYDKDF (reference sequence). Trimming stripped 0 bases from V and 0 bases from J, with 14 bases between. CDR3 protein: CATSRDRDWGVNTEAFL. For the CDR3, the DNA is TGTGCCACCAGCAGAGATCGGGATTGGGGGGTGAACACTGAAGCTTTCCTT.

This clonotype was counted between two and nine times. The rearrangement links TRBV29-1 to TRBJ2-5, with TRBD2 matching 7 bases. J gave up 5 bases and V 4 bases, and 10 bases lay outside the gene matches. The CDR3 is 14 amino acids. CDR1 is SQVTM, CDR2 ANQGSEA, per germline. CDR3 region: CSVVRTAGGETQYF. CDR3 sequence (DNA): TGCAGCGTTGTCAGAACAGCCGGGGGGGAGACCCAGTACTTC.

This clonotype was detected only a few times. The junction and the germline gene differ at one end; a read error may be behind it. This sequence joins TRBV6-5 and TRBJ1-1; 8 nucleotides match TRBD1. The germline CDR1 and CDR2 sequences are MNHEY and SVGAGI. This CDR3 is 13 amino acids long. CDR3 loop: CAGSIWTGQEAFF. The CDR3 DNA follows: TGTGCCGGCAGTATCTGGACAGGGCAAGAAGCTTTCTTT.

The gene calls are TRBV27 and TRBJ1-2; TRBD1 might be the D (5 bases). CDR3 length: 15 residues. V shed 6 bases and J shed 2 bases, with 16 bases lying between them. Germline V gene lookup returns CDR1 MNHEY and CDR2 SMNVEV (reference sequence). The CDR3 loop reads CASSLTQDINYGYTF. The CDR3 coding sequence is TGTGCCAGCAGCCTGACTCAGGACATCAACTATGGCTACACCTTC.

V usage is TRBV13 and J usage is TRBJ2-7; D is possibly TRBD1 or TRBD2 (6 bases each). The germline V and J ends were trimmed by 3 bases and 2 bases, with 14 bases remaining between them. The CDR3 runs 15 residues. The germline V gene encodes CDR1 PRHDT and CDR2 FYEKMQ (reference sequence). As DNA, the CDR3 is TGTGCCAGCAGCTTCACAGGGAGGAGGGCCTACGAGCAGTACTTC. Translation: CASSFTGRRAYEQYF.

V gene TRBV29-1 combines with J gene TRBJ1-1; TRBD1 matches 8 bases. CDR3 length equals 13 residues. From germline, CDR1 is SQVTM and CDR2 ANQGSEA. The V and J ends lost 7 bases and 1 base, in that order; junction bases with no gene match: 5. CDR3 region: CSGRGQGNTEAFF. The CDR3 DNA reads as TGCAGCGGCAGGGGGCAGGGGAACACTGAAGCTTTCTTT.

The sample holds a few counts of this clonotype. The chain recombines TRBV6-5 with TRBJ2-5, with D possibly TRBD1 on 6 matching bases. CDR1 is MNHEY and CDR2 is SVGAGI in the germline V gene. The CDR3 spans 13 residues. V lost 2 bases and J lost 4, with 8 bases in between. The CDR3 DNA reads TGTGCCAGCAGTTACACAGGGCCAGAGACCCAGTACTTC. Translation gives CASSYTGPETQYF.